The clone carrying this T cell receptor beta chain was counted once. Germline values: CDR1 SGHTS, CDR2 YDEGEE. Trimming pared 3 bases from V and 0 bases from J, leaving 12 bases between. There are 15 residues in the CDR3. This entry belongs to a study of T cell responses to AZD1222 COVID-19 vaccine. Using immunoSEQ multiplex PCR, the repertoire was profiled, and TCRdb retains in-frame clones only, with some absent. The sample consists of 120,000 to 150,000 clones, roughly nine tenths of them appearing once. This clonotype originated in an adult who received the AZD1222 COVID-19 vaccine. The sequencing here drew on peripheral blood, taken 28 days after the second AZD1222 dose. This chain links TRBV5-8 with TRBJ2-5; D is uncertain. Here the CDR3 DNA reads TGTGCCAGCAGCTCCCATTGGCCGGACCAAGAGACCCAGTACTTC. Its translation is CASSSHWPDQETQYF.